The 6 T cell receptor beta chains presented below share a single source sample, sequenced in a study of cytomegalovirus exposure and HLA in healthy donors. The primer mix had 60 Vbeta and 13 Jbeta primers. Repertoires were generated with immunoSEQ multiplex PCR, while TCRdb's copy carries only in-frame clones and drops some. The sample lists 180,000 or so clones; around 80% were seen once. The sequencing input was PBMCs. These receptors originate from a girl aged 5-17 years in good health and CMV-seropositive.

The CDR3 bases are TGTGCCAGCAGCATACCCGGAACAGGGGACACCGGGGAGCTGTTTTTT. Translated: CASSIPGTGDTGELFF. The chain carries TRBV7-9 and TRBJ2-2; 7 nucleotides align to TRBD1. The germline gives CDR1 SEHNR, CDR2 FQNEAQ (reference sequence). V shed 5 bases, J shed 3 bases, and the junction held 9 bases outside the gene matches. The CDR3 spans 16 residues.

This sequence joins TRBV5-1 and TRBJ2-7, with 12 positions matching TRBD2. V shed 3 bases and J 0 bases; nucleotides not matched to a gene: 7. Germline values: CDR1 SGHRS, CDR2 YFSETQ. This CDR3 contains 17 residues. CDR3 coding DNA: TGCGCCAGCAGCTGGGGACTAGCGGGCCTGAGCTCCTACGAGCAGTACTTC. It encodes CASSWGLAGLSSYEQYF.

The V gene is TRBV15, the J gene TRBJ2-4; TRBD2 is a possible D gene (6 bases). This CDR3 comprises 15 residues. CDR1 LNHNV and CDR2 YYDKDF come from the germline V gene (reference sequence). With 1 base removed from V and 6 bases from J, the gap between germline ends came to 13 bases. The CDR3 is CATSRVGGIGNIQYF. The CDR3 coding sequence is TGTGCCACCAGCAGAGTTGGAGGGATTGGAAACATTCAGTACTTC.

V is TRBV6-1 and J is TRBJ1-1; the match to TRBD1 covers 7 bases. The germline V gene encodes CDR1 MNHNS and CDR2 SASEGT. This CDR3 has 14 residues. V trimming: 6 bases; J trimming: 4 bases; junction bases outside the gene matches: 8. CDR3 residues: CASRTRQGFTEAFF. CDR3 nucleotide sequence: TGTGCCAGCAGAACTCGACAGGGATTCACTGAAGCTTTCTTT.

The CDR3 DNA sequence: TGCGCCAGCAGCCCTTGGACAGTCGTGGGAACTGAAGCTTTCTTT. Its translation: CASSPWTVVGTEAFF. This rearrangement joins TRBV4-1 to TRBJ1-1; the D gene is possibly TRBD1 (6 bases). The CDR3 runs to 15 residues. Germline V lookup: CDR1 MGHRA, CDR2 YSYEKL. Trimming pared 4 bases from V and 5 bases from J, leaving 17 bases between.

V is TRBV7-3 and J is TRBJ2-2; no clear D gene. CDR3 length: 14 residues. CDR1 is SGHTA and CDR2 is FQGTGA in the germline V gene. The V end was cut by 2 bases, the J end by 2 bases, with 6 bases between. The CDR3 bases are TGTGCCAGCAGCTTAGGAGTTAACACCGGGGAGCTGTTTTTT. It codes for CASSLGVNTGELFF.